The 31 T cell receptor beta chains given below trace back to one sample, sequenced in a study of cytomegalovirus exposure and HLA in healthy donors. Researchers ran the PCR with 60 Vbeta and 13 Jbeta primers. Clones were sequenced by immunoSEQ multiplex PCR, and TCRdb holds only the in-frame ones, with some missing. The sample records approximately 150,000 clones, 55% to 80% being singletons. Sequencing was done on a sample of PBMCs. The receptors derive from a woman aged 18-29 years in good health and CMV-seropositive.

The chain employs TRBV19 and TRBJ1-2; the match to TRBD1 covers 8 bases. Losses at the gene ends were 6 bases for V and 4 bases for J; bases not matched to a gene: 4. This CDR3 has 13 amino acids. CDR1 LNHDA and CDR2 SQIVND come from the germline V gene (reference sequence). CDR3 DNA: TGTGCCAGTAGCATGGACAGGGCCTATGGCTACACCTTC. It encodes CASSMDRAYGYTF.

This clone was recorded a few times. This chain joins TRBV10-2 and TRBJ2-7; D is possibly TRBD2 (7 bases). Germline V CDR1 and CDR2: WSHSY, SAAADI. The V end lost 3 bases, the J end lost 5 bases, and 17 bases lay between the germline ends. The CDR3 sequence is 15 residues long. This chain's CDR3 is CASSDRGARRDEQYF. In nucleotides, the CDR3 is TGCGCCAGCAGTGACCGGGGGGCGAGAAGGGACGAGCAGTACTTC.

In this sample, this clone turned up a few times. The rearrangement uses TRBV15 and TRBJ2-6; 8 bases align to TRBD2. Germline lookup yields CDR1 LNHNV and CDR2 YYDKDF (reference sequence). This CDR3 is 20 amino acids long. The V segment lost 0 bases and the J segment 1 base; nucleotides outside the gene matches: 11. The CDR3, as DNA: TGTGCCACCAGCAGAGATGCAGAAACTAGCGGTGTTTCTGGGGCCAACGTCCTGACTTTC. Translated: CATSRDAETSGVSGANVLTF.

The chain combines TRBV7-9 with TRBJ2-7, with D tentatively TRBD1 (6 bases). V was trimmed by 1 base and J by 0 bases, leaving 7 bases between them. The CDR3 loop spans 14 amino acids. Germline-derived CDR1 and CDR2 are SEHNR and FQNEAQ (reference sequence). CDR3 DNA sequence: TGTGCCAGCAGCTTAGGGACAGACTCCTACGAGCAGTACTTC. Its translation: CASSLGTDSYEQYF.

V is TRBV6-5 and J is TRBJ1-6, with 8 bases that match TRBD1. Germline trimming cut 6 bases from V and 7 bases from J; bases unmatched to any gene: 5. The CDR3 consists of 14 residues. Germline CDR1 reads MNHEY; CDR2 reads SVGAGI. Here the CDR3 reads CASSLTGVNSPLHF. CDR3 DNA sequence: TGTGCCAGCAGCTTGACAGGGGTAAATTCACCCCTCCACTTT.

J is TRBJ2-7 and V is TRBV2; the D gene is possibly TRBD1 (6 bases). The CDR3 extends over 15 amino acids. Germline CDR1 is SNHLY and CDR2 is FYNNEI. Deletions cut 6 bases from V and 1 base from J, with 16 bases between. The CDR3 region is CASRALTGQSYEQYF. The CDR3 DNA follows: TGTGCCAGCAGGGCACTAACAGGACAGTCCTACGAGCAGTACTTC.

The rearrangement links TRBV30 to TRBJ2-7; TRBD1 matches 11 bases. This CDR3 region has 16 residues. J gave up 0 bases and V 8 bases, and 12 bases lay outside the gene matches. Per germline, CDR1 GTSNPN and CDR2 SVGIG (reference sequence). The DNA of the CDR3 is TGTGCCCGGGGAGGAACCGGGACAGGGGGCTCCTACGAGCAGTACTTC. Protein product: CARGGTGTGGSYEQYF.

This clone came up a few times. The chain links TRBV4-2 to TRBJ2-3; 7 bases line up with TRBD2. CDR3 length: 18 residues. Germline V gene sequence: CDR1 LGHNA, CDR2 YNFKEQ. V dropped 4 bases and J dropped 0; count of bases not matched to a gene: 13. The CDR3 loop is CASSLQNVPGGSTDTQYF. CDR3 bases: TGTGCCAGCAGCCTACAGAATGTTCCGGGGGGTAGCACAGATACGCAGTATTTT.

J is TRBJ2-1 and V is TRBV20-1, with 7 positions matching TRBD2. There are 11 residues in the CDR3. V shed 3 bases, J shed 11 bases, and the junction held 4 bases outside the gene matches. Germline loops: CDR1 DFQATT, CDR2 SNEGSKA (reference sequence). CDR3 residues: CSARRERQQFF. CDR3 nucleotides: TGCAGTGCTAGGCGGGAGCGTCAGCAGTTCTTC.

This clone was recorded once. The chain combines TRBV14 with TRBJ1-1, with a possible D match to TRBD1 (6 bases). Germline CDR1 reads SGHDN; CDR2 reads FVKESK. This CDR3 has 13 residues. V dropped 5 bases and J dropped 3 bases, with 10 bases sitting between them. CDR3 coding DNA: TGTGCCAGCAGCGCCCAGGGGTACACTGAAGCTTTCTTT. Translation: CASSAQGYTEAFF. The full variable domain, completed using reference TRBV14 and TRBJ1-1, is EAGVTQFPSHSVIEKGQTVTLRCDPISGHDNLYWYRRVMGKEIKFLLHFVKESKQDESGMPNNRFLAERTGGTYSTLKVQPAELEDSGVYFCASSAQGYTEAFFGQGTRLTVV.

CDR3 sequence (DNA): TGTGCCAGCACCGGGGTCAGGGGGAAGTTTGCAGATACGCAGTATTTT. This sequence encodes CASTGVRGKFADTQYF. This sequence joins TRBV7-9 and TRBJ2-3; TRBD1 matches 7 bases. The V and J ends lost 7 bases and 4 bases, in that order; junction bases with no gene match: 14. The CDR3 is 16 residues long. Germline CDR1 and CDR2: SEHNR and FQNEAQ (reference sequence).

V and J are TRBV7-2 and TRBJ2-7; 9 bases line up with TRBD1. J lost 5 bases, V lost 2 bases, and 16 bases had no gene match. This CDR3 is built from 18 residues. Germline loops: CDR1 SGHTA, CDR2 FQGNSA. CDR3 DNA sequence: TGTGCCAGCAGCTTAAAATCTGTTGGACAGGGGAAATTCAACGAGCAGTACTTC. It yields the protein CASSLKSVGQGKFNEQYF.

This chain joins TRBV7-8 and TRBJ1-5; 7 bases map to TRBD1. The CDR3 runs 18 residues. Germline trimming cut 5 bases from V and 2 bases from J; bases unmatched to any gene: 15. CDR1 is SGHVS and CDR2 is FQNEAQ in the germline V gene. CDR3 sequence: CASSLDVEGAVRNQPQHF. CDR3 bases: TGTGCCAGCAGCCTTGACGTCGAGGGGGCGGTTCGCAATCAGCCCCAGCATTTT.

This chain connects TRBV19 to TRBJ1-2; 7 nucleotides line up with TRBD1. The CDR3 length is 15 residues. Germline CDR1 is LNHDA and CDR2 is SQIVND (reference sequence). The V segment lost 4 bases and the J segment 4 bases; nucleotides outside the gene matches: 9. CDR3 in DNA: TGTGCCAGTAGTACTAACACAGGGGCCAGCTATGGCTACACCTTC. Amino acid sequence: CASSTNTGASYGYTF.

This clone appeared a few times. This rearrangement joins TRBV19 to TRBJ1-4; TRBD1 might be the D (6 bases). The CDR3 length is 15 residues. Trimming left V 2 bases short and J 5 bases short, with 12 bases between. Looked up from germline, CDR1 is LNHDA and CDR2 is SQIVND (reference sequence). CDR3 residues: CASSISRGGNEKLFF. CDR3 sequence (DNA): TGTGCCAGTAGTATAAGCAGGGGTGGAAATGAAAAACTGTTTTTT.

CDR3 in DNA: TGCAGTGTTCGCGACTACAATGAGCAGTTCTTC. Translation gives CSVRDYNEQFF. The chain recombines TRBV20-1 with TRBJ2-1; D call uncertain. Germline V gene data show CDR1 as DFQATT and CDR2 as SNEGSKA (reference sequence). Trimming cost V 7 bases and J 3 bases, with 7 bases left between them. CDR3 length equals 11 residues.

This rearrangement joins TRBV7-9 to TRBJ2-3, with 9 nucleotides matching TRBD2. The CDR3 runs to 15 residues. J was trimmed by 4 bases and V by 5 bases; bases with no gene match: 7. Germline CDR1 reads SEHNR; CDR2 reads FQNEAQ (reference sequence). The CDR3 reads CASSRSGGRADTQYF. The DNA for the CDR3 is TGTGCCAGCAGCCGAAGCGGGGGGAGAGCAGATACGCAGTATTTT. The entire variable domain, with the rest obtained from reference TRBV7-9 and TRBJ2-3, is as follows: DTGVSQNPRHKITKRGQNVTFRCDPISEHNRLYWYRQTLGQGPEFLTYFQNEAQLEKSRLLSDRFSAERPKGSFSTLEIQRTEQGDSAMYLCASSRSGGRADTQYFGPGTRLTVL.

The chain recombines TRBV5-1 with TRBJ1-1; a weak D match, TRBD1 (5 bases). V was cut by 4 bases and J by 5 bases, with 12 bases left in between. Germline V gene data show CDR1 as SGHRS and CDR2 as YFSETQ. This CDR3 has 13 amino acids. The CDR3 loop reads CASSLRVSTEAFF. DNA for the CDR3: TGCGCCAGCAGCCTCAGGGTGTCGACTGAAGCTTTCTTT.

This clone has only a few counts. This sequence joins TRBV19 and TRBJ2-6; TRBD1 might be the D (5 bases). Germline V CDR1 and CDR2: LNHDA, SQIVND (reference sequence). Trimming pared 6 bases from V and 0 bases from J, leaving 9 bases between. The CDR3 consists of 15 residues. The CDR3 spells CASSRQSSGANVLTF. The CDR3, as DNA: TGTGCCAGTAGCCGACAGAGCTCTGGGGCCAACGTCCTGACTTTC.

The V and J genes are TRBV7-9 and TRBJ2-5; D not resolved. Germline V gene sequence: CDR1 SEHNR, CDR2 FQNEAQ (reference sequence). Trimming cost V 5 bases and J 0 bases, with 7 bases left between them. The CDR3 runs 13 residues. The CDR3 DNA reads TGTGCCAGCAGCCCCCTATACCAAGAGACCCAGTACTTC. Protein: CASSPLYQETQYF. Complete variable domain (other parts from reference TRBV7-9 and TRBJ2-5): DTGVSQNPRHKITKRGQNVTFRCDPISEHNRLYWYRQTLGQGPEFLTYFQNEAQLEKSRLLSDRFSAERPKGSFSTLEIQRTEQGDSAMYLCASSPLYQETQYFGPGTRLLVL.

The V and J genes are TRBV10-3 and TRBJ1-1, with D possibly being TRBD1 (6 bases). Germline V gene lookup returns CDR1 ENHRY and CDR2 SYGVKD. Trimming removed 6 bases at V and 4 bases at J, with 18 bases between. This CDR3 is 15 amino acids long. The CDR3 protein is CAISQEGQIGTEAFF. DNA for the CDR3: TGTGCCATCAGCCAAGAAGGACAGATCGGCACTGAAGCTTTCTTT.

The table lists this clone with a count of one. The J gene is TRBJ1-5, the V gene TRBV30; 9 bases align to TRBD1. The CDR3 sequence is 15 residues long. Germline V gene sequence: CDR1 GTSNPN, CDR2 SVGIG (reference sequence). V lost 1 base, J lost 5 bases, and 6 bases stayed unmatched. The CDR3, as DNA: TGTGCCTGGAGTGCATGGGGACAGGGAGATCAGCCCCAGCATTTT. Residues: CAWSAWGQGDQPQHF. The full variable domain, its missing parts supplied by reference TRBV30 and TRBJ1-5, is SQTIHQWPATLVQPVGSPLSLECTVEGTSNPNLYWYRQAAGRGLQLLFYSVGIGQISSEVPQNLSASRPQDRQFILSSKKLLLSDSGFYLCAWSAWGQGDQPQHFGDGTRLSIL.

V and J are TRBV6-5 and TRBJ1-2, with 8 positions matching TRBD1. With V trimmed by 6 bases and J by 8 bases, 11 bases remained unmatched. Germline V gene lookup returns CDR1 MNHEY and CDR2 SVGAGI. This CDR3 comprises 14 residues. The CDR3 DNA reads as TGTGCCAGCAGAGGACAGGGTCGCGCAGGGGGCTACACCTTC. Amino acids: CASRGQGRAGGYTF.

To note about this clone: The junction does not match germline at one end; this may be a read error. The chain has TRBV7-7 and TRBJ2-1, with 14 nucleotides matching TRBD2. Germline lookup yields CDR1 SSHAT and CDR2 FNYEAQ (reference sequence). The CDR3 runs 16 residues. The CDR3 DNA sequence: TGTGCTAGCAGCTTAGGACTAGCGGGAGGAGACAATGAGCAGTTCTTC. This sequence encodes CASSLGLAGGDNEQFF. The complete variable domain, with remaining parts taken from reference TRBV7-7 and TRBJ2-1, reads GAGVSQSPRYKVTKRGQDVTLRCDPISSHATLYWYQQALGQGPEFLTYFNYEAQPDKSGLPSDRFSAERPEGSISTLTIQRTEQRDSAMYRCASSLGLAGGDNEQFFGPGTRLTVL.

The V call is TRBV28, the J call TRBJ2-1; 8 nucleotides line up with TRBD2. The junction had 13 bases not matched to a gene; V was cut back by 5 bases and J by 4 bases. Germline loops: CDR1 MDHEN, CDR2 SYDVKM. The CDR3 length is 17 residues. CDR3 loop: CASSPLLGAGVYNEQFF. The CDR3 nucleotides read TGTGCCAGCAGTCCGCTGCTTGGAGCGGGGGTATACAATGAGCAGTTCTTC.

This clone appeared a few times. The V and J genes are TRBV5-1 and TRBJ2-5; 7 positions match TRBD1. There are 17 residues in the CDR3. J gave up 2 bases and V 0 bases, and 10 bases lay outside the gene matches. Per the germline V gene, CDR1 is SGHRS and CDR2 is YFSETQ. CDR3 in DNA: TGCGCCAGCAGCTTGGGTGGGACAGCCAAATCTCAAGAGACCCAGTACTTC. This encodes CASSLGGTAKSQETQYF.

The V gene is TRBV19, the J gene TRBJ1-1, with a weak D call TRBD1 (5 bases). Trimming left V 2 bases short and J 6 bases short, with 22 bases between. There are 17 residues in the CDR3. Looked up from germline, CDR1 is LNHDA and CDR2 is SQIVND (reference sequence). CDR3 protein: CASSIFSGTPRRSEAFF. The DNA of the CDR3 is TGTGCCAGTAGTATATTTAGCGGGACTCCTAGGAGGTCTGAAGCTTTCTTT.

The chain is built from TRBV5-1 and TRBJ2-3; 8 positions agree with TRBD1. The germline gives CDR1 SGHRS, CDR2 YFSETQ. The CDR3 length is 16 residues. V gave up 4 bases and J gave up 2 bases; unmatched junction bases: 9. The DNA for the CDR3 is TGCGCCAGCAGCCTAGGACAGGGAAGGTTCACAGATACGCAGTATTTT. Translation gives CASSLGQGRFTDTQYF.

The chain is built from TRBV27 and TRBJ2-1, with D possibly being TRBD1 (6 bases). Per the germline V gene, CDR1 is MNHEY and CDR2 is SMNVEV (reference sequence). V gave up 5 bases and J gave up 4 bases, with 12 bases separating them. The CDR3 has 14 amino acids. The CDR3 spells CASSRIGGYNEQFF. The CDR3 nucleotides read TGTGCCAGCAGTCGAATAGGGGGTTACAATGAGCAGTTCTTC.

V and J are TRBV5-1 and TRBJ2-1, with a tentative D call TRBD2 (6 bases). There are 16 residues in the CDR3. Trimming stripped 1 base from V and 0 bases from J, with 11 bases between. Germline-derived CDR1 and CDR2 are SGHRS and YFSETQ. This CDR3 reads CASSLFGSGSYNEQFF. As DNA, the CDR3 is TGCGCCAGCAGCTTGTTCGGTAGCGGCTCCTACAATGAGCAGTTCTTC.

This clone was seen more than once but under ten times. V usage is TRBV7-2 and J usage is TRBJ2-2, with D maybe TRBD2 (6 bases). CDR3 size: 15 residues. The germline V gene has CDR1 SGHTA and CDR2 FQGNSA. V was clipped by 4 bases and J by 3 bases, with 12 bases between them. Here the CDR3 DNA reads TGTGCCAGCAGCTCGAGAGGGACTGACACCGGGGAGCTGTTTTTT. Protein: CASSSRGTDTGELFF.